This T cell receptor beta chain was recovered during a study of blood T cell repertoires in COVID-19. Study information: The United States, Italy and Spain supplied acute and convalescent COVID-19 samples. From T cells, B-cell-depleted T cells, or PBMCs came the material, which was cDNA or gDNA.

With V trimmed by 5 bases and J by 7 bases, 6 bases remained unmatched. Germline CDR1 is KGHDR and CDR2 is SFDVKD. CDR3 length: 13 amino acids. In the study's own analysis: Scientists estimated how many nucleated cells there were by amplifying reference gene primers. Here immunoSEQ multiplex PCR was the method, and the copy in TCRdb shows in-frame clones only, minus some. Clone size and V and J calls were adopted from that table, with D and trimming inferred from the DNA. The sample contains tens of thousands of clones, roughly 89% of which appear only once. Input material: peripheral blood. The genes are TRBV24-1 and TRBJ2-7, with TRBD1 matching over 8 bases. This TCR derives from a man between 50 and 59 years old with active or convalescent COVID-19. The CDR3 reads CATSGRTGNEQYF. The CDR3 DNA is TGTGCCACCAGTGGCCGGACAGGGAATGAGCAGTACTTC.